A single T cell receptor beta chain is shown here with its context. The germline gives CDR1 MNHEY, CDR2 SMNVEV (reference sequence). Trimming left V 4 bases short and J 2 bases short, with 15 bases between. The CDR3 covers 15 residues. Single viable CD3+CD4+CD8-CD45RO+ cells were sorted as the memory CD4+ T cells. This specimen comes from a study of memory CD4+ T cells and cytomegalovirus serostatus. Clones were read by immunoSEQ multiplex PCR, and TCRdb kept only the in-frame ones, dropping some. The sample lists about 50,000 clones, 60% to 85% occurring once. The chain links TRBV27 to TRBJ2-7, with a tentative D call TRBD1 (8 bases). This receptor was taken from an adult in good health and CMV-seronegative. The material sequenced was memory CD4+ T cells from blood. Here the CDR3 DNA reads TGTGCCAGCAGTTCTTACAGGGGGGGAACCTACGAGCAGTACTTC. Its protein product is CASSSYRGGTYEQYF.